The 11 T cell receptor beta chains below all came from one sample that was sequenced in a study of cytomegalovirus exposure and HLA in healthy donors. Produced via immunoSEQ multiplex PCR; TCRdb's table is partial and in-frame only. The table includes tens of thousands of clones, roughly 94% detected once. Sequenced sample: PBMCs. The receptors shown here come from a woman aged 18-29 years in good health and CMV-seronegative.

CDR3 bases: TGTGCCAGCAGTAGGGGTTATGGCTACGAGCAGTACTTC. Its translation: CASSRGYGYEQYF. The chain links TRBV27 to TRBJ2-7, with D possibly TRBD1 on 5 matching bases. The germline V and J ends were trimmed by 5 bases and 3 bases, with 11 bases remaining between them. The length of the CDR3 is 13 residues. Germline assignment: CDR1 MNHEY and CDR2 SMNVEV (reference sequence).

This sequence joins TRBV9 and TRBJ1-2; a weak D match, TRBD1 (5 bases). Trimming pared 0 bases from V and 2 bases from J, leaving 11 bases between. The CDR3 has 15 residues. Per germline, CDR1 SGDLS and CDR2 YYNGEE. DNA of the CDR3: TGTGCCAGCAGCGTAGACAGGACAAGAAACTATGGCTACACCTTC. This translates into CASSVDRTRNYGYTF. The variable domain in full, with the rest retrieved from reference TRBV9 and TRBJ1-2, is DSGVTQTPKHLITATGQRVTLRCSPRSGDLSVYWYQQSLDQGLQFLIQYYNGEERAKGNILERFSAQQFPDLHSELNLSSLELGDSALYFCASSVDRTRNYGYTFGSGTRLTVV.

The chain combines TRBV6-1 with TRBJ2-7, with 11 bases aligning to TRBD2. Trimming cost V 1 base and J 2 bases; bases outside gene matches: 1. From germline, CDR1 is MNHNS and CDR2 SASEGT. The CDR3 spans 15 residues. The CDR3 loop is CASSEGTSGPYEQYF. The CDR3 DNA reads TGTGCCAGCAGTGAAGGGACTAGCGGGCCCTACGAGCAGTACTTC.

The chain has TRBV10-3 and TRBJ1-5; the D is unclear. The germline CDR1 and CDR2 sequences are ENHRY and SYGVKD. This CDR3 comprises 16 residues. Trimming pared 2 bases from V and 5 bases from J, leaving 16 bases between. In nucleotides, the CDR3 is TGTGCCATCAGTGAGACGCGATCGGGGTTTGATCAGCCCCAGCATTTT. Protein product: CAISETRSGFDQPQHF.

The chain is built from TRBV6-1 and TRBJ2-3, with 10 bases identical to TRBD1. Germline V gene lookup returns CDR1 MNHNS and CDR2 SASEGT. The ends lost 6 bases at V and 2 bases at J; junction bases unmatched: 5. The CDR3 has 15 residues. The CDR3 DNA reads as TGTGCCAGCAGCCGGGACAGGGGTACCACAGATACGCAGTATTTT. Its protein product is CASSRDRGTTDTQYF.

The V call is TRBV5-4, the J call TRBJ1-6, with unresolved D. V was shortened by 3 bases and J by 7 bases, with 11 bases between the two germline ends. From germline, CDR1 is SGHNT and CDR2 YYREEE (reference sequence). The length of the CDR3 is 14 residues. CDR3 bases: TGTGCCAGCAGCTCGCGGGAAATCAATTCACCCCTCCACTTT. This translates into CASSSREINSPLHF.

CDR3 DNA: TGCGCCAGCAGCCAAGATCCCGACAGGGTGGCCACTGAAGCTTTCTTT. Residues: CASSQDPDRVATEAFF. The gene calls are TRBV4-3 and TRBJ1-1; TRBD1 aligns across 7 bases. V lost 0 bases to trimming and J lost 4 bases; unmatched junction nucleotides: 8. Germline assignment: CDR1 LGHNA and CDR2 YSLEER. The CDR3 sequence is 16 residues long.

The chain couples TRBV7-8 to TRBJ2-7; 10 nucleotides agree with TRBD2. The CDR3 runs 17 residues. Trimming took 5 bases from V and 1 from J; bases not matched to a gene: 11. Looked up from germline, CDR1 is SGHVS and CDR2 is FQNEAQ. The CDR3, as DNA: TGTGCCAGCAGCCAAGCCCCCCTAGCGGGGGATTCCTACGAGCAGTACTTC. This translates into CASSQAPLAGDSYEQYF.

For the CDR3, the DNA is TGCGCCAGCAGCGGAGGACTAGCGGGAGTCATCGACGAGCAGTACTTC. This sequence encodes CASSGGLAGVIDEQYF. The V gene is TRBV5-1, the J gene TRBJ2-7; 13 bases line up with TRBD2. V lost 4 bases to trimming and J lost 5 bases; unmatched junction nucleotides: 9. The CDR3 is made up of 16 amino acids. The V gene's germline CDR1 is SGHRS and CDR2 YFSETQ.

The table lists this clone with a count of one. The V call is TRBV27, the J call TRBJ1-6, with a weak D call TRBD1 (5 bases). Deletions cut 2 bases from V and 1 base from J, with 9 bases between. Germline values: CDR1 MNHEY, CDR2 SMNVEV (reference sequence). This CDR3 has 16 residues. CDR3 in amino acids: CASSLGGGSYNSPLHF. The DNA of the CDR3 is TGTGCCAGCAGTTTAGGGGGGGGGTCCTATAATTCACCCCTCCACTTT.

This clone was detected once. The rearrangement joins TRBV4-3 to TRBJ2-1, with a tentative D call TRBD1 (7 bases). Per the germline V gene, CDR1 is LGHNA and CDR2 is YSLEER. Trimming stripped 1 base from V and 8 bases from J, with 21 bases between. The CDR3 consists of 17 residues. In DNA form, the CDR3 reads TGCGCCAGCAGCCAAGCCCTAGGGGGGACAGATTTTTATGAGCAGTTCTTC. Residues: CASSQALGGTDFYEQFF.